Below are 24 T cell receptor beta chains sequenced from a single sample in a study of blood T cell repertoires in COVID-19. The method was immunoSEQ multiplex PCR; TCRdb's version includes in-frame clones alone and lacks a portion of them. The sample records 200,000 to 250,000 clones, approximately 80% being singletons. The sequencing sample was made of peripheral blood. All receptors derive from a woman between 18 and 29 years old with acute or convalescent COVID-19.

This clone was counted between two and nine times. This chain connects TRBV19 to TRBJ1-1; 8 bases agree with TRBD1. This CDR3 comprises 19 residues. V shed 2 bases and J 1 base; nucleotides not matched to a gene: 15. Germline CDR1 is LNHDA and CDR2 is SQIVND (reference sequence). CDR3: CASSIYARGPWLGNTEAFF. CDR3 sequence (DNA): TGTGCCAGTAGTATATATGCCAGGGGGCCCTGGCTGGGGAACACTGAAGCTTTCTTT.

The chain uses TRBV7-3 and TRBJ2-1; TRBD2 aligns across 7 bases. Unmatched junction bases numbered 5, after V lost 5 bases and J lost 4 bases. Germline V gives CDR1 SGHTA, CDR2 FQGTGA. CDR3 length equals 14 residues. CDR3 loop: CASSPSGKYNEQFF. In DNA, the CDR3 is TGTGCCAGCAGCCCTAGCGGAAAGTACAATGAGCAGTTCTTC.

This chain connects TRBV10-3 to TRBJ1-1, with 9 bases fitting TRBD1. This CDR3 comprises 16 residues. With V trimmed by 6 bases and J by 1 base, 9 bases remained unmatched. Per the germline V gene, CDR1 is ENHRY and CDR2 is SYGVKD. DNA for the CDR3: TGTGCCATCAGACAGGGGGCGCTGAGGGAGAACACTGAAGCTTTCTTT. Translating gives CAIRQGALRENTEAFF.

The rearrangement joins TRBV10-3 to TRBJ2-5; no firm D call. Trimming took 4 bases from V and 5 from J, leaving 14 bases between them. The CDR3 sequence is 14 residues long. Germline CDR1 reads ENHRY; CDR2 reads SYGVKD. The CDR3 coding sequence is TGTGCCATCAGTGCCTGGTCTAGTAGGGAGACCCAGTACTTC. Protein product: CAISAWSSRETQYF.

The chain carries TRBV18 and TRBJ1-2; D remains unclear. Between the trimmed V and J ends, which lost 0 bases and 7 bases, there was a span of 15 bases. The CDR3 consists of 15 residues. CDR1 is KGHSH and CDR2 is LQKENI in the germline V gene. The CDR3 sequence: CASSPPGPEGGGYTF. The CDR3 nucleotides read TGTGCCAGCTCACCACCTGGCCCGGAGGGTGGTGGCTACACCTTC.

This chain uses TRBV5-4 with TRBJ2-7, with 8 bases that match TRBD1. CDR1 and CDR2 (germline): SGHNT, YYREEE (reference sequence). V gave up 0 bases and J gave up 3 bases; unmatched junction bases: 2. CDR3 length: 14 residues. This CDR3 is CASSLGGTGYEQYF. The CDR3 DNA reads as TGTGCCAGCAGCTTGGGCGGGACAGGCTACGAGCAGTACTTC.

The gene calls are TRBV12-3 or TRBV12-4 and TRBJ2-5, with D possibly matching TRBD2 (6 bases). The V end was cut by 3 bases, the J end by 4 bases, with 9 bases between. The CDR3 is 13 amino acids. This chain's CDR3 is CASSLASVETQYF. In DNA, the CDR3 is TGTGCCAGCAGTTTGGCTAGCGTAGAGACCCAGTACTTC.

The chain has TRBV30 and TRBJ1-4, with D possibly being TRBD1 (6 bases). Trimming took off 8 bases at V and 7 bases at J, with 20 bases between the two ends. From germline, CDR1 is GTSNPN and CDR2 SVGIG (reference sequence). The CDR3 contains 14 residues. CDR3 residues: CAHGSGGWGEKLFF. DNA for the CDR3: TGTGCCCACGGATCGGGGGGCTGGGGTGAAAAACTGTTTTTT.

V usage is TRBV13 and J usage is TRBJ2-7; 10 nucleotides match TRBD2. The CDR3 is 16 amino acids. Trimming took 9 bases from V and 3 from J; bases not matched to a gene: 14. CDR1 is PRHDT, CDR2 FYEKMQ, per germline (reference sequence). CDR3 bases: TGTGCCAGTACAGATTCTAGCGGGGGACGAAACTACGAGCAGTACTTC. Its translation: CASTDSSGGRNYEQYF. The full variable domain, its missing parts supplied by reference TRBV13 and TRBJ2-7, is AAGVIQSPRHLIKEKRETATLKCYPIPRHDTVYWYQQGPGQDPQFLISFYEKMQSDKGSIPDRFSAQQFSDYHSELNMSSLELGDSALYFCASTDSSGGRNYEQYFGPGTRLTVT.

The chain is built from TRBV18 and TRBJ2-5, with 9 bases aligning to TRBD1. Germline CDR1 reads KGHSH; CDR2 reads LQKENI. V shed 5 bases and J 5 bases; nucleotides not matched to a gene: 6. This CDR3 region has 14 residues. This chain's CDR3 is CASSSQGARETQYF. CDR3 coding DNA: TGTGCCAGCTCATCACAGGGGGCTCGGGAGACCCAGTACTTC.

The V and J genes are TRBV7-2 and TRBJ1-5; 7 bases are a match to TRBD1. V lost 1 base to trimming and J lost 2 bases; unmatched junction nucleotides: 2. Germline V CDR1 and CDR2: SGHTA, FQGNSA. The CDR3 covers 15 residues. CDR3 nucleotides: TGTGCCAGCAGCTTAGTCACAGGGGGCAATCAGCCCCAGCATTTT. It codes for CASSLVTGGNQPQHF. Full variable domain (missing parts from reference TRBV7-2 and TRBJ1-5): GAGVSQSPSNKVTEKGKDVELRCDPISGHTALYWYRQSLGQGLEFLIYFQGNSAPDKSGLPSDRFSAERTGGSVSTLTIQRTQQEDSAVYLCASSLVTGGNQPQHFGDGTRLSIL.

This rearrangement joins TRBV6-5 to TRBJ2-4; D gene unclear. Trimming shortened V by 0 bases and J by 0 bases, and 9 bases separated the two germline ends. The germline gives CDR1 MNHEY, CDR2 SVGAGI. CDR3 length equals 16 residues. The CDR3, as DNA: TGTGCCAGCAGTTACTCCGCTAGGTCAGCCAAAAACATTCAGTACTTC. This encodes CASSYSARSAKNIQYF.

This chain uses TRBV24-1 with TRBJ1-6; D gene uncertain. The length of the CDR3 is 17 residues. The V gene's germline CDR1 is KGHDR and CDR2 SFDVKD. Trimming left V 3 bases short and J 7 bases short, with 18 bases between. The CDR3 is CATSDPFFGPRNSPLHF. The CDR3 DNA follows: TGTGCCACCAGTGATCCCTTCTTCGGTCCCCGGAATTCACCCCTCCACTTT.

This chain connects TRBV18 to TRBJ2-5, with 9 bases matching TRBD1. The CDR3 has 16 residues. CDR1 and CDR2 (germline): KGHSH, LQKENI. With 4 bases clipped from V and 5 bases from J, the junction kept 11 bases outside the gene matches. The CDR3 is CASSLSGTGSQETQYF. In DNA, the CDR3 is TGTGCCAGCTCACTATCCGGGACAGGGTCCCAGGAGACCCAGTACTTC. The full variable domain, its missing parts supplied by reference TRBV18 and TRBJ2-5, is NAGVMQNPRHLVRRRGQEARLRCSPMKGHSHVYWYRQLPEEGLKFMVYLQKENIIDESGMPKERFSAEFPKEGPSILRIQQVVRGDSAAYFCASSLSGTGSQETQYFGPGTRLLVL.

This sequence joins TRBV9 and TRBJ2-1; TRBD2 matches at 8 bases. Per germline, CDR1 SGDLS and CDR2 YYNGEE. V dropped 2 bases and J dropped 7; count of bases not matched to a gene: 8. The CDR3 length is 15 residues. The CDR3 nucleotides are TGTGCCAGCAGCGTTTATCCGGGACTAGTAAATGAGCAGTTCTTC. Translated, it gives CASSVYPGLVNEQFF. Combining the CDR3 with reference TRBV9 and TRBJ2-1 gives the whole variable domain DSGVTQTPKHLITATGQRVTLRCSPRSGDLSVYWYQQSLDQGLQFLIQYYNGEERAKGNILERFSAQQFPDLHSELNLSSLELGDSALYFCASSVYPGLVNEQFFGPGTRLTVL.

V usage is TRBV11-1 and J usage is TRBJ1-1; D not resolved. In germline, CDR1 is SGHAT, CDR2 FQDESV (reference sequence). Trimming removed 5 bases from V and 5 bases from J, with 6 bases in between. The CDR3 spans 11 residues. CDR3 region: CASSPLTEAFF. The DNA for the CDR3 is TGTGCCAGCAGCCCCCTGACTGAAGCTTTCTTT. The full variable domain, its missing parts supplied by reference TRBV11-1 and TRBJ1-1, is EAEVAQSPRYKITEKSQAVAFWCDPISGHATLYWYRQILGQGPELLVQFQDESVVDDSQLPKDRFSAERLKGVDSTLKIQPAELGDSAMYLCASSPLTEAFFGQGTRLTVV.

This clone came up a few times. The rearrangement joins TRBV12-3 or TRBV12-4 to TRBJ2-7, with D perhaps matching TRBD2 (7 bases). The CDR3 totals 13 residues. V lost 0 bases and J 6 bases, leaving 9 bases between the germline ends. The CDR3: CASSLAGGLEQYF. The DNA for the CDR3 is TGTGCCAGCAGTTTAGCGGGGGGGCTCGAGCAGTACTTC.

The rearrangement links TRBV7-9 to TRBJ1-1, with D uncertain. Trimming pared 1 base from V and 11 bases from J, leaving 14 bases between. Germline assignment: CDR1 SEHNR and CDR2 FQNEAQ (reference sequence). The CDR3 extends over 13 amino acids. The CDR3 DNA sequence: TGTGCCAGCAGCTTAGAGTTAGCAGCGAGGGCTTTCTTT. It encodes CASSLELAARAFF.

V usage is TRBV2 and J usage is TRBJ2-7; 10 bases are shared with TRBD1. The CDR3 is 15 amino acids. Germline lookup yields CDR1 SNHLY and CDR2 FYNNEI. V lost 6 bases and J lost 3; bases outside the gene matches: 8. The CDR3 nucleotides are TGTGCCAGCAGCCCCGGGACAGGGGACTTCTACGAGCAGTACTTC. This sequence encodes CASSPGTGDFYEQYF.

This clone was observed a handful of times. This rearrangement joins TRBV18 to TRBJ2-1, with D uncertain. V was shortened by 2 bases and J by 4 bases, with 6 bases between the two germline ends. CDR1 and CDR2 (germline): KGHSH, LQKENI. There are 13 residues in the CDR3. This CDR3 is CASSPGRYNEQFF. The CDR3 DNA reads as TGTGCCAGCTCACCAGGCAGGTACAATGAGCAGTTCTTC.

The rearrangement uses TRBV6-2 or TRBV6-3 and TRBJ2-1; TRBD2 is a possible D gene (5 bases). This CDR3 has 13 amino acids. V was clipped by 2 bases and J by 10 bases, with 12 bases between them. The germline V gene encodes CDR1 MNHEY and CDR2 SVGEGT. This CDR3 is CASSYRPPGEQFF. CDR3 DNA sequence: TGTGCCAGCAGTTACAGACCACCGGGAGAGCAGTTCTTC.

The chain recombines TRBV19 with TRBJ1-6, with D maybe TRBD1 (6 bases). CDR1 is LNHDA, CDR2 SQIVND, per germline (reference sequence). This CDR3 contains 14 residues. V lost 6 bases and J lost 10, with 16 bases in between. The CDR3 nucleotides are TGTGCCAGTAGGGACTTGAGGGGGTTCTCACCCCTCCACTTT. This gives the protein CASRDLRGFSPLHF.

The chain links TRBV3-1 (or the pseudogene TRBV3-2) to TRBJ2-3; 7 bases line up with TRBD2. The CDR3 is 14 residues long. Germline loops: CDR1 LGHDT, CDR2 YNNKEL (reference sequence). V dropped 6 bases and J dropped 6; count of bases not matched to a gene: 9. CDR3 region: CASSWSLGGDTQYF. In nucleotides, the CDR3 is TGTGCCAGCAGTTGGTCTTTGGGAGGGGATACGCAGTATTTT.

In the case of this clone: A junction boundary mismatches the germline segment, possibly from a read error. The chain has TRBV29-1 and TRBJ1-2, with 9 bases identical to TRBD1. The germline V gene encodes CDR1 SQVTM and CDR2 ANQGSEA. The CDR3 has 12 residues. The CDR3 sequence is CSGGTGTGSCHF. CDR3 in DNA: TGCAGCGGGGGAACCGGGACAGGGAGCTGCCACTTC.